This T cell receptor (beta chain) is from a study of regulatory T cells in long-lasting Graves disease. According to the study, TCR beta libraries were built with iRepertoire HTBI primers and CDR3-region Arm-PCR. TCRdb called the multiplex PCR reads again in MiXCR, with one record for every CDR3 protein. The table lists hundreds of thousands of distinct CDR3 sequences, 13% of them singletons. This clonotype was observed a few times. Time point described: newly diagnosed GD, antithyroid drugs for less than 3 months. Researchers made the TCR library from RNA that was extracted from PBMCs. These same data were also listed under a study on T cells in Graves' hyperthyroidism and ophthalmopathy.

The sample was peripheral blood mononuclear cells (PBMCs), taken at new diagnosis, from a patient treated with antithyroid drugs. The sequence was obtained from a young man with Graves disease.

The CDR3 sequence is CSAPTGNNQPQHF. CDR3 in DNA: TGCAGTGCGCCAACAGGGAACAATCAGCCCCAGCATTTT. The chain recombines TRBV20-1 with TRBJ1-5; tentatively, D is TRBD1 (6 bases). The ends were cut back, 6 bases at V and 3 bases at J, with 12 bases in the middle. The CDR3 runs 13 residues. In germline, CDR1 is DFQATT, CDR2 SNEGSKA (reference sequence).